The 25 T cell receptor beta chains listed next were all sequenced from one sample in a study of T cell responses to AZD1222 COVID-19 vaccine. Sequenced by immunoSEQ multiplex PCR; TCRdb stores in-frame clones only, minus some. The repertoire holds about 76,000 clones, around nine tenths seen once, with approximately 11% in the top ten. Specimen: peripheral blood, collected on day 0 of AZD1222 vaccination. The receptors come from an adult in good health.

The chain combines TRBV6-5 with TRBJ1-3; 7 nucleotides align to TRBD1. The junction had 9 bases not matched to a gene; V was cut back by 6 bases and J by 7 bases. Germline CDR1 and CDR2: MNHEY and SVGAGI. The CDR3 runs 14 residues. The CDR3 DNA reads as TGTGCCAGCAGCTATACAGGGGACAAGAACACCATATATTTT. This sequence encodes CASSYTGDKNTIYF.

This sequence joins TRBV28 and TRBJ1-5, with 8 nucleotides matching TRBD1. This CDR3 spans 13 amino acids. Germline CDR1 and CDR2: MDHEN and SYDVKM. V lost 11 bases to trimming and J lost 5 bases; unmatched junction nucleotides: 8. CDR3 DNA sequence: TGTGCCGCCCGACAGGGGTTTCATCAGCCCCAGCATTTT. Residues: CAARQGFHQPQHF.

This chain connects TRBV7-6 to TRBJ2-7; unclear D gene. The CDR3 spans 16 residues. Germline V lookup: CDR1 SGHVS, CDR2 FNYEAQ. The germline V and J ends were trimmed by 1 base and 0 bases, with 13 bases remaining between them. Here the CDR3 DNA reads TGTGCCAGCAGCTTAGGAGCACATTTGAGCTCCTACGAGCAGTACTTC. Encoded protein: CASSLGAHLSSYEQYF.

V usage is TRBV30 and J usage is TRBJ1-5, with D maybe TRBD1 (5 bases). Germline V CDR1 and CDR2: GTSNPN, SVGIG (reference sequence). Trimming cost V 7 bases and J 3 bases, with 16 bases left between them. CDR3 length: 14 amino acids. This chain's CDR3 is CAFNGGNPNQPQHF. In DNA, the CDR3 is TGTGCCTTTAATGGGGGGAACCCCAATCAGCCCCAGCATTTT.

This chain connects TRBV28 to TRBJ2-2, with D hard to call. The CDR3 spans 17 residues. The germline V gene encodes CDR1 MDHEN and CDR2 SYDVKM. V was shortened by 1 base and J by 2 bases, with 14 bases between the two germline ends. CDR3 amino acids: CASSLFKGSFNTGELFF. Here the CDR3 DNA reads TGTGCCAGCAGTTTATTCAAGGGCAGCTTCAACACCGGGGAGCTGTTTTTT. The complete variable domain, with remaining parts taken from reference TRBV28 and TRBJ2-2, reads DVKVTQSSRYLVKRTGEKVFLECVQDMDHENMFWYRQDPGLGLRLIYFSYDVKMKEKGDIPEGYSVSREKKERFSLILESASTNQTSMYLCASSLFKGSFNTGELFFGEGSRLTVL.

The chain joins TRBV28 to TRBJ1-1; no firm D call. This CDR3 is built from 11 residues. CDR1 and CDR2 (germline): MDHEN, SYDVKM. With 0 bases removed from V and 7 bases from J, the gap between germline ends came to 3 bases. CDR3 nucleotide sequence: TGTGCCAGCAGTTTATGGAGTGAAGCTTTCTTT. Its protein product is CASSLWSEAFF.

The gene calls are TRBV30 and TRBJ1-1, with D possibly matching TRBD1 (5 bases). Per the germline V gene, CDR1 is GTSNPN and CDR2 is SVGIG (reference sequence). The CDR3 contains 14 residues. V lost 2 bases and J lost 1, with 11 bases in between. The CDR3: CAWSLHGGNTEAFF. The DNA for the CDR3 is TGTGCCTGGAGTCTACACGGGGGGAACACTGAAGCTTTCTTT. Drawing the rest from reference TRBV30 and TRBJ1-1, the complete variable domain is SQTIHQWPATLVQPVGSPLSLECTVEGTSNPNLYWYRQAAGRGLQLLFYSVGIGQISSEVPQNLSASRPQDRQFILSSKKLLLSDSGFYLCAWSLHGGNTEAFFGQGTRLTVV.

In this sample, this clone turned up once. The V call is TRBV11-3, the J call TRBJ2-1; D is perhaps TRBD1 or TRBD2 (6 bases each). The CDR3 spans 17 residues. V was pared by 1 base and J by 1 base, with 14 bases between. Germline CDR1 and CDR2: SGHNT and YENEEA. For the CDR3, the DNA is TGTGCCAGCAGCTTAGCCTCGGGGGCTGGTTCCTACAATGAGCAGTTCTTC. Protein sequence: CASSLASGAGSYNEQFF.

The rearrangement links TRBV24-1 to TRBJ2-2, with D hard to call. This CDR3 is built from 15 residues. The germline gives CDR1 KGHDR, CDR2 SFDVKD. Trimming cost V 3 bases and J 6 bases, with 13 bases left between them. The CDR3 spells CATSDPHSGSGELFF. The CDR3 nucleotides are TGTGCCACCAGTGATCCCCACTCTGGATCCGGGGAGCTGTTTTTT.

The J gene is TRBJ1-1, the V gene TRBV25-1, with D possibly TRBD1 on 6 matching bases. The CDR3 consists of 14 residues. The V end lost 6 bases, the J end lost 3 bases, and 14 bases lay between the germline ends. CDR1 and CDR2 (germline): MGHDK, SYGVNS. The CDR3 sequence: CASSKTGAHTEAFF. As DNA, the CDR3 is TGTGCCAGCAGCAAGACAGGAGCTCACACTGAAGCTTTCTTT.

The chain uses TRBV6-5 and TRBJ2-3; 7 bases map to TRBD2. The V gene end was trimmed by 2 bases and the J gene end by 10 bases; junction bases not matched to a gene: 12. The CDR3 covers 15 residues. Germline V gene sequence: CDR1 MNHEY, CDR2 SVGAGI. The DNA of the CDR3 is TGTGCCAGCAGTTACGGGGCGGGAGCAGCGGTAGCGCAGTATTTT. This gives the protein CASSYGAGAAVAQYF.

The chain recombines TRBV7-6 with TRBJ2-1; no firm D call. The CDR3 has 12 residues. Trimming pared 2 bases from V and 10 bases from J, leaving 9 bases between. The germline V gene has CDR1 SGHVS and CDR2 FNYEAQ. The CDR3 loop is CASSLMGWEQFF. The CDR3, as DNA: TGTGCCAGCAGCTTAATGGGGTGGGAGCAGTTCTTC.

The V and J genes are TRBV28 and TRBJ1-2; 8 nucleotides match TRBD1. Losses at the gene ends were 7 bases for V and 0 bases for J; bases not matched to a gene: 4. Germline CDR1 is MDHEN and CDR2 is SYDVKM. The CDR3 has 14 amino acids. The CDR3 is CASNTGGANYGYTF. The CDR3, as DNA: TGTGCCAGCAACACAGGGGGAGCTAACTATGGCTACACCTTC.

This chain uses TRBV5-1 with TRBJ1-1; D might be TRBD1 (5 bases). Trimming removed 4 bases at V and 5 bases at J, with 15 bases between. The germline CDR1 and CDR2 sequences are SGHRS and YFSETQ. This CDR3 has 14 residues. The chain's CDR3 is CASSPGDGGTEAFF. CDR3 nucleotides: TGCGCCAGCAGCCCGGGGGACGGAGGGACTGAAGCTTTCTTT.

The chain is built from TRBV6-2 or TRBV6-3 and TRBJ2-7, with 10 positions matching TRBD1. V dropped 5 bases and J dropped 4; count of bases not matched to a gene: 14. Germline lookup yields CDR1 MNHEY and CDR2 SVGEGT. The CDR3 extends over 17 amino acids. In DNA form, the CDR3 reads TGTGCCAGCAGTGAGAGGGACAGGGGCCTTCTATTTTACGAGCAGTACGTC. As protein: CASSERDRGLLFYEQYV.

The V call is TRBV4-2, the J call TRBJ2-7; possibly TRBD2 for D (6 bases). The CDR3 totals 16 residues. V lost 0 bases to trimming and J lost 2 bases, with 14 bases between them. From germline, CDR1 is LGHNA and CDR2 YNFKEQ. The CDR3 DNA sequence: TGTGCCAGCAGCCAAGAGGCGGGGCCCTTTGCCTACGAGCAGTACTTC. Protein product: CASSQEAGPFAYEQYF.

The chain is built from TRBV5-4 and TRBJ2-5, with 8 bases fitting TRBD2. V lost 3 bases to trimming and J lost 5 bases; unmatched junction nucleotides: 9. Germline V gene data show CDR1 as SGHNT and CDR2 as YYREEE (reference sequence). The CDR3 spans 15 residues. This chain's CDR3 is CASSSMRGARETQYF. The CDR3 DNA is TGTGCCAGCAGCTCCATGCGGGGGGCAAGGGAGACCCAGTACTTC.

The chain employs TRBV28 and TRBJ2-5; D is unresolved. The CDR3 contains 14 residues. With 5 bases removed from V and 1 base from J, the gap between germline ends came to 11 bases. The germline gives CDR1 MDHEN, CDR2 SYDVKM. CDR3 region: CASSLLAGQETQYF. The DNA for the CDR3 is TGTGCCAGCAGTCTCTTGGCCGGCCAAGAGACCCAGTACTTC.

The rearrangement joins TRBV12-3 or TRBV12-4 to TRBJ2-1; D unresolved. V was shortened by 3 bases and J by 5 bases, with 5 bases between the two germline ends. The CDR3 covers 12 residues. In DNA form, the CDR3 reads TGTGCCAGCAGTTTTTGGGACAATGAGCAGTTCTTC. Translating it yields CASSFWDNEQFF.

CDR3 in amino acids: CASSQVSRDTDTQYF. The CDR3 nucleotides read TGCGCCAGCAGCCAGGTTTCCAGGGACACAGATACGCAGTATTTT. The genes are TRBV4-1 and TRBJ2-3; TRBD1 is a possible D gene (5 bases). The CDR3 totals 15 residues. The V gene's germline CDR1 is MGHRA and CDR2 YSYEKL. V lost 3 bases, J lost 2 bases, and 12 bases lay in between.

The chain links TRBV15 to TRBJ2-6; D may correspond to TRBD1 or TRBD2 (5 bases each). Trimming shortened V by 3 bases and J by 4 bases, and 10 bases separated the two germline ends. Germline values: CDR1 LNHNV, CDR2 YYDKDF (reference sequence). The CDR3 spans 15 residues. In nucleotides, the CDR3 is TGTGCCACCAGCAGGGGGGTGTCAGGGGCCAACGTCCTGACTTTC. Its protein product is CATSRGVSGANVLTF. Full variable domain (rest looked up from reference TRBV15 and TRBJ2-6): DAMVIQNPRYQVTQFGKPVTLSCSQTLNHNVMYWYQQKSSQAPKLLFHYYDKDFNNEADTPDNFQSRRPNTSFCFLDIRSPGLGDTAMYLCATSRGVSGANVLTFGAGSRLTVL.

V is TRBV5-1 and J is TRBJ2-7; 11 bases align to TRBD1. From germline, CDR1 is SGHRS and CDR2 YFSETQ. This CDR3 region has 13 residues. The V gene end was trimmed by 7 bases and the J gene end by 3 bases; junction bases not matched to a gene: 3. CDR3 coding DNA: TGCGCCAGCTCCGGGACAGGGGGCTACGAGCAGTACTTC. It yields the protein CASSGTGGYEQYF.

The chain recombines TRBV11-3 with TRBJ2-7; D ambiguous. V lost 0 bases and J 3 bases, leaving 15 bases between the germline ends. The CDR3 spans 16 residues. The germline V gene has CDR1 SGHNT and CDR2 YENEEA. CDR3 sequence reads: CASSLDVGQEYYEQYV. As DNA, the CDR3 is TGTGCCAGCAGCTTAGATGTTGGGCAGGAATACTACGAGCAGTACGTC.

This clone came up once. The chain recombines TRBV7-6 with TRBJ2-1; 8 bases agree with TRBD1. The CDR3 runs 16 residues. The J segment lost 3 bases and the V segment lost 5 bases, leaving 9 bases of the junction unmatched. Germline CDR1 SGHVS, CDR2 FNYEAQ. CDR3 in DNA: TGTGCCAGCAGCGTTAGACAGGGGATCGGCTACAATGAGCAGTTCTTC. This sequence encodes CASSVRQGIGYNEQFF.

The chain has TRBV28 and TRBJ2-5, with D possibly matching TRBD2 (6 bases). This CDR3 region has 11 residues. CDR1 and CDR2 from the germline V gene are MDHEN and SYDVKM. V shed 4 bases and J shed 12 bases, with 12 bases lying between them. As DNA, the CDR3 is TGTGCCAGCAGTTCGGGACTGGTAAAGTACTTC. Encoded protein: CASSSGLVKYF.